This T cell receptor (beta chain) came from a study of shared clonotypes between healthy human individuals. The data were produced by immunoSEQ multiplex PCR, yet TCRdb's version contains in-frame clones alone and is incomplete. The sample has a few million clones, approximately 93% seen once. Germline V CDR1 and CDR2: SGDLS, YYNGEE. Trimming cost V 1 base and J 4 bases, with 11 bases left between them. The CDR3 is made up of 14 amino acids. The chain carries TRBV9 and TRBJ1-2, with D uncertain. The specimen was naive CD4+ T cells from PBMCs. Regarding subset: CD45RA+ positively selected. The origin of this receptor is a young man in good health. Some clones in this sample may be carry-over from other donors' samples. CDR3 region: CASSVQPAAYGYTF. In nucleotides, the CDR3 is TGTGCCAGCAGCGTACAACCCGCCGCCTATGGCTACACCTTC.